A selection of T cell receptor beta chains follows, all from one sample in a study of cytomegalovirus exposure and HLA in healthy donors. The method was immunoSEQ multiplex PCR; TCRdb's version includes in-frame clones alone and lacks a portion of them. The listing contains approximately 110,000 clones. The sequencing input was PBMCs. Receptors were obtained from a man younger than 30 in good health and CMV-seronegative. Each CDR3 is given with its conserved first and last residue. The D gene is left open where the match is weak.

j_gene	len	v_gene	d_gene	CDR3aa	CDR3nt
TRBJ1-1	14	TRBV30	.	CAWSLGVVYTEAFF	TGTGCCTGGAGTTTAGGGGTGGTGTACACTGAAGCTTTCTTT
TRBJ2-4	13	TRBV5-1	.	CASSLEPKNIQYF	TGCGCCAGCAGCTTGGAGCCCAAAAACATTCAGTACTTC
TRBJ2-5	14	TRBV10-1	.	CASSAGHVQETQYF	TGCGCCAGCAGTGCGGGACACGTCCAAGAGACCCAGTACTTC
TRBJ1-5	14	TRBV5-1	.	CASSPTGNNQPQHF	TGCGCCAGCAGCCCCACAGGGAACAATCAGCCCCAGCATTTT
TRBJ2-7	15	TRBV9	TRBD1	CASSVGQGIGYEQYF	TGTGCCAGCAGCGTGGGACAGGGGATCGGCTACGAGCAGTACTTC
TRBJ2-4	15	TRBV7-2	.	CASSIGTSPKNIQYF	TGTGCCAGCAGCATAGGGACTTCCCCCAAAAACATTCAGTACTTC
TRBJ2-1	16	TRBV27	.	CASSPARAGGGQEQFF	TGTGCCAGCAGTCCAGCGCGGGCAGGAGGAGGTCAAGAGCAGTTCTTC
TRBJ2-1	18	TRBV7-6	TRBD2	CASSFKASSSGRYNEQFF	TGTGCCAGCAGCTTTAAAGCCTCGTCTAGCGGGAGGTACAATGAGCAGTTCTTC
TRBJ1-1	13	TRBV30	.	CAWSQQVNTEAFF	TGTGCCTGGAGCCAACAGGTTAACACTGAAGCTTTCTTT
TRBJ2-7	16	TRBV11-2	.	CASSLVAPLSSYEQYF	TGTGCCAGCAGCTTAGTCGCCCCTCTAAGCTCCTACGAGCAGTACTTC
TRBJ2-1	15	TRBV7-9	TRBD2	CASSSLGGAVNEQFF	TGTGCCAGCAGCTCCCTCGGGGGGGCAGTGAATGAGCAGTTCTTC
TRBJ1-2	12	TRBV28	.	CASSLWSEGYTF	TGTGCCAGCAGTTTATGGTCAGAAGGCTACACCTTC
TRBJ2-7	16	TRBV6-1	.	CASSELAPTVNYEQYF	TGTGCCAGCAGTGAGCTGGCCCCGACAGTCAACTACGAGCAGTACTTC
TRBJ2-7	16	TRBV5-1	TRBD1	CASSPVTGTVTYEQYF	TGCGCCAGCAGCCCGGTGACCGGGACAGTCACCTACGAGCAGTACTTC
TRBJ2-4	15	TRBV2	TRBD2	CASSEALGLENIQYF	TGTGCCAGCAGTGAAGCCCTTGGACTAGAAAACATTCAGTACTTC
TRBJ1-2	13	TRBV5-8	.	CASSLGTAYGYTF	TGTGCCAGCAGCTTGGGGACAGCCTATGGCTACACCTTC
TRBJ2-7	14	TRBV11-2	TRBD2	CASSLGGGTYEQYF	TGTGCCAGCAGCTTAGGGGGGGGAACCTACGAGCAGTACTTC
TRBJ1-5	12	TRBV5-4	.	CASSFQGQPQHF	TGTGCCAGCAGCTTCCAGGGTCAGCCCCAGCATTTT
TRBJ1-5	14	TRBV5-6	TRBD1	CASSSGGVDQPQHF	TGTGCCAGCAGCTCAGGGGGTGTTGATCAGCCCCAGCATTTT
TRBJ2-3	13	TRBV5-4	.	CASSGEGADTQYF	TGTGCCAGCAGCGGTGAGGGGGCAGATACGCAGTATTTT
TRBJ1-5	14	TRBV6-5	TRBD1	CASSPGQFNQPQHF	TGTGCCAGCAGTCCGGGACAGTTCAATCAGCCCCAGCATTTT
TRBJ1-5	15	TRBV19	.	CASSSDTLRNQPQHF	TGTGCCAGTAGTTCGGACACCCTTCGCAATCAGCCCCAGCATTTT
TRBJ2-1	16	TRBV5-6	TRBD2	CASSLSGISSYNEQFF	TGTGCCAGCAGCTTGAGCGGGATAAGTTCCTACAATGAGCAGTTCTTC
TRBJ2-1	17	TRBV2	TRBD2	CASSDPTGGGSYNEQFF	TGTGCCAGCAGTGATCCGACGGGAGGGGGATCCTACAATGAGCAGTTCTTC
TRBJ2-7	12	TRBV13	.	CASSLPGYEQYF	TGTGCCAGCAGCCTGCCGGGATACGAGCAGTACTTC
TRBJ1-2	13	TRBV5-1	TRBD1	CASSGTGGYGYTF	TGCGCCAGCAGCGGGACAGGGGGGTATGGCTACACCTTC
TRBJ1-2	12	TRBV19	TRBD1	CASTQGARGYTF	TGTGCCAGTACACAGGGGGCGCGTGGCTACACCTTC
TRBJ2-5	15	TRBV9	TRBD2	CASSVGDYQGETQYF	TGTGCCAGCAGCGTAGGGGACTACCAGGGTGAGACCCAGTACTTC
TRBJ1-1	17	TRBV10-3	TRBD1	CAIRRRDRDPSNTEAFF	TGTGCCATCAGGCGCCGGGACAGGGATCCGTCGAACACTGAAGCTTTCTTT
TRBJ2-7	14	TRBV11-2	TRBD1	CASSLGQGAYEQYF	TGTGCCAGCAGCCTTGGACAGGGGGCTTACGAGCAGTACTTC
TRBJ2-5	14	TRBV6-5	.	CASSYSGGTETQYF	TGTGCCAGCAGTTACTCGGGCGGGACGGAGACCCAGTACTTC